The clone carrying this T cell receptor (beta chain) was picked up a small number of times. This entry comes from a study of cytomegalovirus exposure and HLA in healthy donors. Everyone who donated was a healthy bone marrow donor. Unmatched junction bases numbered 5, after V lost 6 bases and J lost 2 bases. The germline CDR1 and CDR2 sequences are MNHNS and SASEGT. CDR3 size: 15 residues. PCR involved 60 Vbeta and 13 Jbeta primers. Libraries were prepared by immunoSEQ multiplex PCR; TCRdb keeps only in-frame clonotypes and omits some of them. The repertoire holds some 130,000 clones, with around 9% as singletons.

The clonotype originates from a woman aged 40 to 55 in good health and CMV-seropositive. The sample consisted of PBMCs. The chain recombines TRBV6-1 with TRBJ2-1; 9 nucleotides align to TRBD2. The CDR3 region has the DNA TGTGCCAGCAGGAGGGGCGGGGGGGCCTACAATGAGCAGTTCTTC. Protein product: CASRRGGGAYNEQFF.